The 17 T cell receptor beta chains reported below all come from one sample, sequenced in a study of T-cell memory formation after mild COVID-19. TCRdb processed the 5' RACE reads anew with MiXCR; each CDR3 protein has one entry. The sample includes 550,000 to 700,000 distinct CDR3 sequences, 15% to 20% of them seen just once. Sequencing was done on a sample of PBMCs or a T cell subset sorted from them (not recorded which). Receptors originate from an adult woman who had mild COVID-19 (a few samples of this study predate the infection). Cell type and time point are not known.

This clonotype was seen more than once but under ten times. This chain connects TRBV7-2 to TRBJ2-3, with 14 bases aligning to TRBD2. This CDR3 contains 17 residues. Germline V gene sequence: CDR1 SGHTA, CDR2 FQGNSA. V shed 5 bases and J 3 bases; nucleotides not matched to a gene: 7. This CDR3 is CASSPGTSGSGTDTQYF. The CDR3 bases are TGTGCCAGCAGCCCCGGGACTAGCGGGAGTGGGACAGATACGCAGTATTTT.

The J gene is TRBJ2-1, the V gene TRBV2; a possible D gene is TRBD2 (6 bases). V was clipped by 4 bases and J by 4 bases, with 11 bases between them. Germline lookup yields CDR1 SNHLY and CDR2 FYNNEI. The CDR3 is 14 amino acids. CDR3 residues: CASSVAEPYNEQFF. For the CDR3, the DNA is TGTGCCAGCAGTGTAGCGGAGCCTTACAATGAGCAGTTCTTC.

V is TRBV20-1 and J is TRBJ1-2; 7 bases are a match to TRBD1. The CDR3 sequence is 13 residues long. The germline gives CDR1 DFQATT, CDR2 SNEGSKA (reference sequence). Trimming cost V 6 bases and J 4 bases; bases outside gene matches: 8. In DNA form, the CDR3 reads TGCAGTGCCATGACAGGGACCGGCTATGGCTACACCTTC. This sequence encodes CSAMTGTGYGYTF.

The chain couples TRBV18 to TRBJ1-3; D is undetermined. The CDR3 has 15 residues. The ends were cut back, 6 bases at V and 3 bases at J, with 15 bases in the middle. CDR1 is KGHSH and CDR2 is LQKENI in the germline V gene. CDR3 amino acids: CASSPTSGHGNTIYF. For the CDR3, the DNA is TGTGCCAGCTCCCCGACAAGCGGGCATGGAAACACCATATATTTT.

The V call is TRBV6-1, the J call TRBJ2-7, with 8 bases fitting TRBD2. Germline trimming cut 5 bases from V and 7 bases from J; bases unmatched to any gene: 10. Germline-derived CDR1 and CDR2 are MNHNS and SASEGT. CDR3 length: 14 residues. The CDR3 DNA reads as TGTGCCAGCAGTCCACTAGCGGTCCGGGGGGAGCAGTACTTC. Its protein product is CASSPLAVRGEQYF.

The chain employs TRBV29-1 and TRBJ1-2, with 7 bases lining up with TRBD1. Germline lookup yields CDR1 SQVTM and CDR2 ANQGSEA. The V gene end was trimmed by 6 bases and the J gene end by 5 bases; junction bases not matched to a gene: 9. There are 13 residues in the CDR3. The CDR3 sequence: CSVLTGEEYGYTF. CDR3 DNA sequence: TGCAGCGTCTTAACAGGGGAAGAGTATGGCTACACCTTC. Full variable domain (outside the CDR3, taken from reference TRBV29-1 and TRBJ1-2): SAVISQKPSRDICQRGTSLTIQCQVDSQVTMMFWYRQQPGQSLTLIATANQGSEATYESGFVIDKFPISRPNLTFSTLTVSNMSPEDSSIYLCSVLTGEEYGYTFGSGTRLTVV.

The J gene is TRBJ2-5, the V gene TRBV10-3, with a possible D match to TRBD2 (6 bases). CDR1 ENHRY and CDR2 SYGVKD come from the germline V gene. This CDR3 comprises 16 residues. Trimming took 2 bases from V and 5 from J, leaving 18 bases between them. In DNA, the CDR3 is TGTGCCATCAGTGAGCCGGCCTCGGGACTGGGTGAGACCCAGTACTTC. This translates into CAISEPASGLGETQYF.

This clonotype was counted between two and nine times. The chain carries TRBV7-9 and TRBJ2-7; TRBD1 aligns across 9 bases. V was pared by 5 bases and J by 2 bases, with 16 bases of the junction left unmatched. Per the germline V gene, CDR1 is SEHNR and CDR2 is FQNEAQ (reference sequence). The CDR3 length is 18 residues. The CDR3 protein is CASSPGTGRARATYEQYF. In nucleotides, the CDR3 is TGTGCCAGCAGCCCCGGGACAGGGAGGGCACGGGCAACCTACGAGCAGTACTTC.

This clonotype occurred a few times. V and J are TRBV2 and TRBJ1-1, with 8 bases matching TRBD1. The CDR3 extends over 14 amino acids. Germline V CDR1 and CDR2: SNHLY, FYNNEI. V was clipped by 5 bases and J by 4 bases; unmatched bases: 6. The CDR3, as DNA: TGTGCCAGCAGTTTGGACAGGGCTAGCACTGAAGCTTTCTTT. It is translated as CASSLDRASTEAFF. The full variable domain, rest sourced from reference TRBV2 and TRBJ1-1, is EPEVTQTPSHQVTQMGQEVILRCVPISNHLYFYWYRQILGQKVEFLVSFYNNEISEKSEIFDDQFSVERPDGSNFTLKIRSTKLEDSAMYFCASSLDRASTEAFFGQGTRLTVV.

CDR3 in amino acids: CAWSRGSTQETQYF. CDR3 DNA sequence: TGTGCCTGGAGCAGAGGCAGCACACAAGAGACCCAGTACTTC. The V and J genes are TRBV30 and TRBJ2-5; D gene uncertain. The CDR3 is 14 amino acids. Germline assignment: CDR1 GTSNPN and CDR2 SVGIG (reference sequence). The V gene lost 3 bases and the J gene lost 2 bases, with 13 bases spanning the gap.

This chain uses TRBV6-1 with TRBJ1-1, with 7 bases that match TRBD1. The germline V gene has CDR1 MNHNS and CDR2 SASEGT. The CDR3 extends over 14 amino acids. With 7 bases clipped from V and 1 base from J, the junction kept 6 bases outside the gene matches. This chain's CDR3 is CASTSPGGNTEAFF. CDR3 coding DNA: TGTGCCAGCACCAGCCCAGGGGGGAACACTGAAGCTTTCTTT.

This clonotype came up a few times. The chain has TRBV11-2 and TRBJ2-1; D unclear. The CDR3 is 16 residues long. V lost 5 bases and J 0 bases, leaving 14 bases between the germline ends. The germline V gene has CDR1 SGHAT and CDR2 FQNNGV. The CDR3 reads CASSQFSRSSYNEQFF. As DNA, the CDR3 is TGTGCCAGCAGCCAATTCAGCAGGAGCTCCTACAATGAGCAGTTCTTC.

This chain uses TRBV29-1 with TRBJ2-3; TRBD2 is a possible D gene (7 bases). V lost 6 bases and J lost 0, with 16 bases in between. There are 15 residues in the CDR3. Germline-derived CDR1 and CDR2 are SQVTM and ANQGSEA. The CDR3, as DNA: TGCAGCGTCCCTTTGGGCGGGGGCAGCACAGATACGCAGTATTTT. Amino acid sequence: CSVPLGGGSTDTQYF.

This clonotype was counted between two and nine times. The rearrangement uses TRBV6-1 and TRBJ2-7; TRBD2 aligns across 7 bases. V shed 7 bases and J 5 bases; nucleotides not matched to a gene: 14. CDR3 length equals 15 residues. Germline V lookup: CDR1 MNHNS, CDR2 SASEGT. The CDR3 is CASTWGGEGLNEQYF. The CDR3 DNA is TGTGCCAGCACTTGGGGGGGAGAGGGGCTAAACGAGCAGTACTTC.

The chain combines TRBV14 with TRBJ2-7, with D unresolved. The length of the CDR3 is 14 residues. V shed 2 bases and J shed 2 bases, with 10 bases lying between them. CDR1 SGHDN and CDR2 FVKESK come from the germline V gene. In DNA form, the CDR3 reads TGTGCCAGCAGCCAAATTCTTCGCCCCTACGAGCAGTACTTC. The encoded protein is CASSQILRPYEQYF.

The chain carries TRBV5-1 and TRBJ1-2, with D hard to call. The CDR3 runs to 15 residues. With 0 bases removed from V and 4 bases from J, the gap between germline ends came to 13 bases. In germline, CDR1 is SGHRS, CDR2 YFSETQ. CDR3 coding DNA: TGCGCCAGCAGCTTGGATGCGGAGACGGGCTATGGCTACACCTTC. Translation: CASSLDAETGYGYTF.

This clonotype was picked up one time. V gene TRBV14 combines with J gene TRBJ2-7; 7 bases are a match to TRBD1. The CDR3 has 14 amino acids. Germline lookup yields CDR1 SGHDN and CDR2 FVKESK. Trimming removed 4 bases from V and 4 bases from J; junction bases left unmatched: 7. CDR3 coding DNA: TGTGCCAGCAGCCCCACAGGGGCCCGATACGAGCAGTACTTC. It codes for CASSPTGARYEQYF.